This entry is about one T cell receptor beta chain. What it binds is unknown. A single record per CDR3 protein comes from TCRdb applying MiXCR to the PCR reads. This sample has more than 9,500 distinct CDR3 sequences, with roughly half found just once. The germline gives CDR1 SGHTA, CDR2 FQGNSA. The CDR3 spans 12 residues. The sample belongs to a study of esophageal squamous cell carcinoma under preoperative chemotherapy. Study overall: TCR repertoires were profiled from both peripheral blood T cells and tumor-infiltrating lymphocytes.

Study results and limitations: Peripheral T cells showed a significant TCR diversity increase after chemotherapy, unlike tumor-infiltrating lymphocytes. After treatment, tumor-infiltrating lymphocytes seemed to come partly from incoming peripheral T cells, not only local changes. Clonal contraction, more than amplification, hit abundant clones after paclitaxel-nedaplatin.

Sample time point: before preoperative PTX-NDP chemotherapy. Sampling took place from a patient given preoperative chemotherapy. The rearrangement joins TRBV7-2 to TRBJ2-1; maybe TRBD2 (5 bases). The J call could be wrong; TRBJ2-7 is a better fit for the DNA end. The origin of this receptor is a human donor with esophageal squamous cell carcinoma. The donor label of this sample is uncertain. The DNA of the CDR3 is TGTGCCAGCAGCCACCCCCGAGGGGAGCAGTACTTC. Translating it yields CASSHPRGEQYF.